Below, 21 T cell receptor beta chains from the same sample are listed, as sequenced in a study of T cell repertoires in cytomegalovirus infection. No antigens are known for them. TCRdb used MiXCR to reprocess the reads, holding one entry per CDR3 protein. The sample shows about 400,000 distinct CDR3 sequences, nearly 35% of them seen only once. Specimen: cultured PBMCs, collected from culture after CMV antigen stimulation. The source of these receptors is a human donor in good health (CMV status not recorded). Some clones in this sample may be carry-over from other donors' samples.

The CDR3 DNA follows: TGTGCCAGCAGCGAGACAGGGGGCTTTGATGAAGCTTTCTTT. It specifies CASSETGGFDEAFF. The V gene is TRBV7-9, the J gene TRBJ1-1; 10 bases align to TRBD1. The germline V gene encodes CDR1 SEHNR and CDR2 FQNEAQ (reference sequence). The CDR3 length is 14 residues. J was trimmed by 7 bases and V by 5 bases; bases with no gene match: 7.

The chain combines TRBV20-1 with TRBJ2-1; 11 positions agree with TRBD2. V trimming: 3 bases; J trimming: 0 bases; junction bases outside the gene matches: 13. Germline CDR1 and CDR2: DFQATT and SNEGSKA (reference sequence). This CDR3 is 19 amino acids long. CDR3 amino acids: CSASGASGRRFLSYNEQFF. CDR3 nucleotides: TGCAGTGCTAGTGGGGCTAGCGGGAGGAGGTTCCTCTCCTACAATGAGCAGTTCTTC.

This clonotype occurred a few times. The genes are TRBV19 and TRBJ1-5, with TRBD1 matching over 8 bases. Germline CDR1 and CDR2: LNHDA and SQIVND (reference sequence). Trimming at V came to 3 bases and at J to 5 bases, leaving 3 bases not matched to a gene. CDR3 length: 14 residues. As DNA, the CDR3 is TGTGCCAGTAGTATCTTACAGGGGGATCAGCCCCAGCATTTT. This encodes CASSILQGDQPQHF.

To note about this clonotype: Because it lacks the conserved phenylalanine or tryptophan at the end, this CDR3 is likely a read error. The chain carries TRBV7-2 and TRBJ2-3; maybe TRBD2 (5 bases). CDR1 and CDR2 (germline): SGHTA, FQGNSA. This CDR3 region has 13 residues. CDR3: CASSKRITDPQYL. The DNA for the CDR3 is TGTGCCAGCAGCAAGCGGATCACAGATCCGCAGTATTTG.

The table lists this clonotype with a few counts. The chain employs TRBV4-3 and TRBJ1-2, with D possibly matching TRBD1 (5 bases). The CDR3 contains 17 residues. Trimming shortened V by 0 bases and J by 0 bases, and 14 bases separated the two germline ends. Germline V gives CDR1 LGHNA, CDR2 YSLEER. The CDR3 spells CASSQETRGPSNYGYTF. As DNA, the CDR3 is TGCGCCAGCAGCCAAGAAACTCGGGGCCCATCTAACTATGGCTACACCTTC.

The rearrangement links TRBV7-9 to TRBJ2-3; 13 bases align to TRBD2. The junction had 7 bases not matched to a gene; V was cut back by 3 bases and J by 1 base. The length of the CDR3 is 18 residues. Germline V gene data show CDR1 as SEHNR and CDR2 as FQNEAQ (reference sequence). The CDR3 DNA follows: TGTGCCAGCAGCTTCGGACTAGCGGGAGAGGATGGCACAGATACGCAGTATTTT. The encoded protein is CASSFGLAGEDGTDTQYF.

This clonotype was seen a handful of times. V and J are TRBV6-5 and TRBJ2-1; D remains unclear. The CDR3 is 15 amino acids. Germline V gene sequence: CDR1 MNHEY, CDR2 SVGAGI. Trimming took off 0 bases at V and 0 bases at J, with 6 bases between the two ends. The chain's CDR3 is CASSYSRSSYNEQFF. The DNA for the CDR3 is TGTGCCAGCAGTTACTCGCGGTCCTCCTACAATGAGCAGTTCTTC.

The rearrangement uses TRBV7-2 and TRBJ2-2; no firm D call. CDR1 and CDR2 (germline): SGHTA, FQGNSA. This CDR3 contains 11 residues. Deletions cut 10 bases from V and 6 bases from J, with 9 bases between. For the CDR3, the DNA is TGTGCCATCCCACGTCCCGGGGAGCTGTTTTTT. This encodes CAIPRPGELFF.

CDR3: CSARDLKPGQGGEKLFF. The CDR3 DNA reads as TGCAGTGCTAGAGATTTAAAACCGGGACAGGGGGGTGAAAAACTGTTTTTT. The rearrangement links TRBV20-1 to TRBJ1-4; 11 bases agree with TRBD1. Germline values: CDR1 DFQATT, CDR2 SNEGSKA (reference sequence). Trimming at V came to 0 bases and at J to 7 bases, leaving 10 bases not matched to a gene. The CDR3 sequence is 17 residues long.

The chain carries TRBV6-1 and TRBJ1-1; D perhaps matches TRBD1 (6 bases). The CDR3 is made up of 15 amino acids. Per the germline V gene, CDR1 is MNHNS and CDR2 is SASEGT. V was shortened by 5 bases and J by 6 bases, with 19 bases between the two germline ends. In DNA form, the CDR3 reads TGTGCCAGCAGTTCTTACAGAAGGACAGACTCTGAAGCTTTCTTT. Protein: CASSSYRRTDSEAFF.

Only a few counts were recorded for this clonotype. The chain is built from TRBV2 and TRBJ2-7; TRBD1 matches 7 bases. CDR1 is SNHLY, CDR2 FYNNEI, per germline. V lost 6 bases, J lost 0 bases, and 2 bases stayed unmatched. This CDR3 is built from 13 residues. The CDR3 nucleotides read TGTGCCAGCAGAGACAGGGTCTCCTACGAGCAGTACGTC. Translating gives CASRDRVSYEQYV.

In its sample, this clonotype was seen many times. The V call is TRBV7-2, the J call TRBJ1-2; 7 bases are a match to TRBD1. The germline gives CDR1 SGHTA, CDR2 FQGNSA. There are 14 residues in the CDR3. V lost 3 bases to trimming and J lost 5 bases; unmatched junction nucleotides: 6. The CDR3 DNA sequence: TGTGCCAGCAGCTTCATTACAGGGGTATATGGCTACACCTTC. Translating it yields CASSFITGVYGYTF.

V usage is TRBV6-8 and J usage is TRBJ1-2; a weak D match, TRBD1 (5 bases). CDR1 and CDR2 from the germline V gene are MNHGY and SAAAGT. Deletions cut 7 bases from V and 8 bases from J, with 17 bases between. The CDR3 runs to 13 residues. The CDR3, as DNA: TGTGCCAGCAACCCGGGGGGGGTAGGAGGCTACACCTTC. Protein: CASNPGGVGGYTF.

This chain connects TRBV12-5 to TRBJ2-5; 8 bases fit TRBD2. Trimming removed 5 bases from V and 1 base from J; junction bases left unmatched: 15. Germline V CDR1 and CDR2: LGHNT, FRNRAP. There are 18 residues in the CDR3. The CDR3 DNA reads as TGTGCTAGTGGTCGACAGGTCACTAGCGGTACGATCCAAGAGACCCAGTACTTC. It yields the protein CASGRQVTSGTIQETQYF.

This clonotype has a handful of counts. The chain joins TRBV7-9 to TRBJ2-7; the match to TRBD1 covers 8 bases. V shed 6 bases, J shed 2 bases, and the junction held 6 bases outside the gene matches. Germline V lookup: CDR1 SEHNR, CDR2 FQNEAQ (reference sequence). This CDR3 is built from 14 residues. The CDR3 spells CASSPDRGPYEQYV. The CDR3 coding sequence is TGTGCCAGCAGTCCAGACAGGGGACCCTACGAGCAGTACGTC.

This clonotype has just a few counts. This chain joins TRBV28 and TRBJ1-6, with a tentative D call TRBD1 (5 bases). V gave up 5 bases and J gave up 0 bases, with 23 bases separating them. Germline assignment: CDR1 MDHEN and CDR2 SYDVKM. The CDR3 is 20 amino acids. Written as DNA, the CDR3 is TGTGCCAGCAGTCCCCCGATGGGGGAGGGTATAAGCTCCTATAATTCACCCCTCCACTTT. Translated: CASSPPMGEGISSYNSPLHF. The whole variable domain, filled in from reference TRBV28 and TRBJ1-6, reads DVKVTQSSRYLVKRTGEKVFLECVQDMDHENMFWYRQDPGLGLRLIYFSYDVKMKEKGDIPEGYSVSREKKERFSLILESASTNQTSMYLCASSPPMGEGISSYNSPLHFGNGTRLTVT.

The V call is TRBV6-2 or TRBV6-3, the J call TRBJ2-7, with 10 bases lining up with TRBD1. Trimming at V came to 5 bases and at J to 2 bases, leaving 6 bases not matched to a gene. The CDR3 is made up of 15 amino acids. Germline CDR1 and CDR2: MNHEY and SVGEGT. CDR3 coding DNA: TGTGCCAGCAGTACCGGGACAGGGGCTACCTACGAGCAGTACTTC. Its translation: CASSTGTGATYEQYF.

This clonotype has only a few counts. The V and J genes are TRBV7-2 and TRBJ2-3; tentatively, D is TRBD1 or TRBD2 (5 bases each). The CDR3 is 14 amino acids. The ends were cut back, 5 bases at V and 6 bases at J, with 15 bases in the middle. Germline CDR1 SGHTA, CDR2 FQGNSA. The DNA of the CDR3 is TGTGCCAGCAGCGCCCTCGGGGCGGCGGATACGCAGTATTTT. Its translation is CASSALGAADTQYF.

The chain couples TRBV4-3 to TRBJ1-2; D is ambiguous. Germline V gene lookup returns CDR1 LGHNA and CDR2 YSLEER. V gave up 1 base and J gave up 4 bases, with 10 bases separating them. The CDR3 loop spans 14 amino acids. CDR3 DNA sequence: TGCGCCAGCAGCCAAGTGCGGCAGGTCTATGGCTACACCTTC. It yields the protein CASSQVRQVYGYTF.

The genes are TRBV7-6 and TRBJ2-7; D is possibly TRBD1 (6 bases). The V and J ends lost 4 bases and 6 bases respectively, with 13 bases between them. Germline V gene lookup returns CDR1 SGHVS and CDR2 FNYEAQ. The CDR3 is made up of 13 amino acids. The CDR3 loop is CASSSEQGSEQYV. The CDR3 coding sequence is TGTGCCAGCAGCTCAGAACAGGGTTCCGAGCAGTACGTC.

In its sample, this clonotype was seen many times. The gene calls are TRBV7-2 and TRBJ1-2, with 7 bases fitting TRBD1. The CDR3 runs to 15 residues. Germline CDR1 reads SGHTA; CDR2 reads FQGNSA. The junction had 8 bases not matched to a gene; V was cut back by 1 base and J by 6 bases. The CDR3 sequence is CASSLGPDRVHGYTF. DNA of the CDR3: TGTGCCAGCAGCTTAGGGCCCGACAGGGTGCATGGCTACACCTTC.